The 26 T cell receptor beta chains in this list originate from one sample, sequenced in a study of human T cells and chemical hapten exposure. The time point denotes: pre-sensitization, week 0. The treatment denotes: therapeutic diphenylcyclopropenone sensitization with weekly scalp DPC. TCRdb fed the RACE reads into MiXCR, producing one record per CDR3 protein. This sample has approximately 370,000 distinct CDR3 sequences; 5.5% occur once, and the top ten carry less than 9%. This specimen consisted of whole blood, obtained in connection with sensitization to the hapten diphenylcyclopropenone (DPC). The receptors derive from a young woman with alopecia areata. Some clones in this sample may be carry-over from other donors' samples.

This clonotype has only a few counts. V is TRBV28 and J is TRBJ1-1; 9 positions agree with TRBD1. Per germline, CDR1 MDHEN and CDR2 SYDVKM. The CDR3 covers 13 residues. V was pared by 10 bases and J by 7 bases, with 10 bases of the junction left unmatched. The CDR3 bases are TGTGCCACCATTTCCGGGACAGGGAGTGAAGCTTTCTTT. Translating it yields CATISGTGSEAFF.

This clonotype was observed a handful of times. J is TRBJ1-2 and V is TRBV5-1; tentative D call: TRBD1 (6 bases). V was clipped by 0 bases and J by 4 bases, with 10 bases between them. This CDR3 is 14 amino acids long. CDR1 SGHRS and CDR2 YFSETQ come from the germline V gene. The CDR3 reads CASSLDGQSYGYTF. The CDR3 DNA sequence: TGCGCCAGCAGCTTGGATGGACAGTCCTATGGCTACACCTTC.

The CDR3 reads CSASTRGLGEKLFF. Here the CDR3 DNA reads TGCAGTGCTAGTACGCGGGGGCTCGGGGAAAAACTGTTTTTT. This chain uses TRBV20-1 with TRBJ1-4; the D gene is possibly TRBD1 (6 bases). Looked up from germline, CDR1 is DFQATT and CDR2 is SNEGSKA (reference sequence). V was trimmed by 3 bases and J by 8 bases, leaving 16 bases between them. The CDR3 spans 14 residues.

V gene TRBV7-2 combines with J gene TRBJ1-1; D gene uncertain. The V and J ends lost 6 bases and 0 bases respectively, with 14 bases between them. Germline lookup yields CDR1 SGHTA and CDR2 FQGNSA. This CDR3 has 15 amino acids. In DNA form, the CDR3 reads TGTGCCAGCAGGGCGTCGGGAGGGATGAACACTGAAGCTTTCTTT. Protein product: CASRASGGMNTEAFF.

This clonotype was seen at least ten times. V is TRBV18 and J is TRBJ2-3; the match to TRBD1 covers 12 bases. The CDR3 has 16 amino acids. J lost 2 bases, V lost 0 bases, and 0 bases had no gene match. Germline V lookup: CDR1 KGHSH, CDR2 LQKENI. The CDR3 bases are TGTGCCAGCTCACCACCGGGACAGGGGGCCACAGATACGCAGTATTTT. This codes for CASSPPGQGATDTQYF.

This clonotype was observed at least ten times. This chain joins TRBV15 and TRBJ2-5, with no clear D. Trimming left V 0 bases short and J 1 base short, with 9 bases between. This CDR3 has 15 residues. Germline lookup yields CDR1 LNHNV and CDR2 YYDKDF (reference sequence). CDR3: CATSRDPGPQETQYF. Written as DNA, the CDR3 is TGTGCCACCAGCAGAGACCCTGGGCCCCAAGAGACCCAGTACTTC.

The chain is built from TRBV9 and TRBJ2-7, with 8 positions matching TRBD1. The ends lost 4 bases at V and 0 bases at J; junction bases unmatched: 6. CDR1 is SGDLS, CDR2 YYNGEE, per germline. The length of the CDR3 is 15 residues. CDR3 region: CASSPTGGPSYEQYF. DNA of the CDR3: TGTGCCAGCAGCCCAACAGGGGGACCCTCCTACGAGCAGTACTTC.

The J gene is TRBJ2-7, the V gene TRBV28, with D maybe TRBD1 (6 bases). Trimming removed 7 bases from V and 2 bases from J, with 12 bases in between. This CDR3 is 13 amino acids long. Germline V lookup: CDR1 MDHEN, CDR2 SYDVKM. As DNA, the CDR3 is TGTGCCAGCACCCCCCCAGGGGCCTACGAGCAGTACTTC. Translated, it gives CASTPPGAYEQYF.

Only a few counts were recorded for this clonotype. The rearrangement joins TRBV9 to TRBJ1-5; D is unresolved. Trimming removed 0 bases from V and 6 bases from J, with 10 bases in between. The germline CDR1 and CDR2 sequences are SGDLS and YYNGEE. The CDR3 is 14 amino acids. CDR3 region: CASSVGSTSQPQHF. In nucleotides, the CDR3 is TGTGCCAGCAGCGTAGGCAGTACGAGTCAGCCCCAGCATTTT.

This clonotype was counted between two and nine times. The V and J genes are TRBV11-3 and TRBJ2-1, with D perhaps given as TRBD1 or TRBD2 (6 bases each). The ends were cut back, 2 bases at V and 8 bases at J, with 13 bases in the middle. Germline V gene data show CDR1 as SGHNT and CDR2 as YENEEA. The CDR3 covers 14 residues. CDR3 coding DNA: TGTGCCAGCAGCTTAAGTGGGGGGCGGGATGAGCAGTTCTTC. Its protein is CASSLSGGRDEQFF.

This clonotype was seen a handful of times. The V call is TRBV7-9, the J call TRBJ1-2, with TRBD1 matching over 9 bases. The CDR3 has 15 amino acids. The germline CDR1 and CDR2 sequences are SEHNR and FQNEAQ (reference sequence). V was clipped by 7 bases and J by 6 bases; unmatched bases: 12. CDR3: CASNLTGGTGNGYTF. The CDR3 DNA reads TGTGCCAGCAATCTCACAGGCGGGACAGGGAATGGCTACACCTTC.

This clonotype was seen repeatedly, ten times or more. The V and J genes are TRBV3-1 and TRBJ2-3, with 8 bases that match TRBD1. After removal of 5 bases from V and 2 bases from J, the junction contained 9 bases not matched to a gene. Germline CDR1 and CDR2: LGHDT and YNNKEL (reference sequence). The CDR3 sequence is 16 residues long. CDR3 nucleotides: TGTGCCAGCAGCGGTCGGGGGACAGGCTCCACAGATACGCAGTATTTT. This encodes CASSGRGTGSTDTQYF.

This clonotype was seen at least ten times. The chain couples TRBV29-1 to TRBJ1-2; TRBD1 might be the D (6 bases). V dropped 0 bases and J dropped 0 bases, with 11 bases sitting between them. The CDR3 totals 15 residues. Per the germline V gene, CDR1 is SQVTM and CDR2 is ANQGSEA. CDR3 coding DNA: TGCAGCGTTGAAGATAGTAGGACAGCTAACTATGGCTACACCTTC. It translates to CSVEDSRTANYGYTF.

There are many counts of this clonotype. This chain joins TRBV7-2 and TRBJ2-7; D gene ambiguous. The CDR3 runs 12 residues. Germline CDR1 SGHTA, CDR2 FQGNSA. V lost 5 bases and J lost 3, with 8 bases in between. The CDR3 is CASSTLGYEQYF. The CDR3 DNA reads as TGTGCCAGCAGCACCTTGGGCTACGAGCAGTACTTC.

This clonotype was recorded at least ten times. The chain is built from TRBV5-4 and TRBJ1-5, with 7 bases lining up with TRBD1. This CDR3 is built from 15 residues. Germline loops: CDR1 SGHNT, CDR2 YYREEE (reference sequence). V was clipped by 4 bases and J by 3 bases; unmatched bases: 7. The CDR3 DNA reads TGTGCCAGCAGCCGCGGAGGGGGCTTCAATCAGCCCCAGCATTTT. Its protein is CASSRGGGFNQPQHF.

As DNA, the CDR3 is TGTGCCACCAGCAGAGGGGAGGTGGGCGTCCTAGGCTACACCTTC. Translated, it gives CATSRGEVGVLGYTF. This chain links TRBV15 with TRBJ1-2; no firm D call. Trimming removed 1 base at V and 8 bases at J, with 17 bases between. This CDR3 comprises 15 residues. Germline CDR1 and CDR2: LNHNV and YYDKDF (reference sequence).

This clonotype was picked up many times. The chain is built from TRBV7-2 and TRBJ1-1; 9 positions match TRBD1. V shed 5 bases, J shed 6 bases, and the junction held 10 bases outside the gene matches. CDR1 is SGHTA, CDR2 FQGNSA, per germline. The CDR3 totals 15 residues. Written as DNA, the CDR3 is TGTGCCAGCAGCGACCGGGACAGGGTTTACCCTGAAGCTTTCTTT. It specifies CASSDRDRVYPEAFF.

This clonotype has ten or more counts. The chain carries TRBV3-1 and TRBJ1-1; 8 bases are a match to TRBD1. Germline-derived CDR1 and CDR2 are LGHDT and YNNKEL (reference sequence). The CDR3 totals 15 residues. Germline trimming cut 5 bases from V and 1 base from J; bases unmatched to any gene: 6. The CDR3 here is CASSSRDRRNTEAFF. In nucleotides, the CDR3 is TGTGCCAGCAGCTCCAGGGACAGGCGGAACACTGAAGCTTTCTTT.

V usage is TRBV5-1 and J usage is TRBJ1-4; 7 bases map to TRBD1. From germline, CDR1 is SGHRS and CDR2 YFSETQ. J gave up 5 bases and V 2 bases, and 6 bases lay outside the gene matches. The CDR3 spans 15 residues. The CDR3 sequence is CASSFEGAGNEKLFF. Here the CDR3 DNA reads TGCGCCAGCAGCTTCGAGGGGGCAGGAAATGAAAAACTGTTTTTT.

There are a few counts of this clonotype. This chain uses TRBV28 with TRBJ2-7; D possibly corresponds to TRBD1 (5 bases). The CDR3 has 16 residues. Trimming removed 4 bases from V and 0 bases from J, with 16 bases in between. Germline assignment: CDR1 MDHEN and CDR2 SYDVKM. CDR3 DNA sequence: TGTGCCAGCAGTTCTCTCCCCGGACAAAGCTCCTACGAGCAGTACTTC. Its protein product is CASSSLPGQSSYEQYF. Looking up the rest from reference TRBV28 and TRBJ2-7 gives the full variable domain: DVKVTQSSRYLVKRTGEKVFLECVQDMDHENMFWYRQDPGLGLRLIYFSYDVKMKEKGDIPEGYSVSREKKERFSLILESASTNQTSMYLCASSSLPGQSSYEQYFGPGTRLTVT.

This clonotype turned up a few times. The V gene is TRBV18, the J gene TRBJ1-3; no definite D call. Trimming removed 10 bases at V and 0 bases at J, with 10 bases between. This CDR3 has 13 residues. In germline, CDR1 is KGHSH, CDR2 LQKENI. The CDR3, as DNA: TGTGCCACCCTGCTTAGCTCTGGAAACACCATATATTTT. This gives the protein CATLLSSGNTIYF.

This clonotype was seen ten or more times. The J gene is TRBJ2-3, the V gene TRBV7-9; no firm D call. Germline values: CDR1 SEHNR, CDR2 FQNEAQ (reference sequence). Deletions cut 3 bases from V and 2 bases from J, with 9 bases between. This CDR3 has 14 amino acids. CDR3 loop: CASSLDVYTDTQYF. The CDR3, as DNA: TGTGCCAGCAGCTTGGACGTATACACAGATACGCAGTATTTT. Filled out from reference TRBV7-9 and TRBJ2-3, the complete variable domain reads DTGVSQNPRHKITKRGQNVTFRCDPISEHNRLYWYRQTLGQGPEFLTYFQNEAQLEKSRLLSDRFSAERPKGSFSTLEIQRTEQGDSAMYLCASSLDVYTDTQYFGPGTRLTVL.

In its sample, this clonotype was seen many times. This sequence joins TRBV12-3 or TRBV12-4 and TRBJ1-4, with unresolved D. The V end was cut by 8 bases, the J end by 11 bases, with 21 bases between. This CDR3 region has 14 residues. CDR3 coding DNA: TGTGCCAGCTCCTCGATCGTGGAAGCATTGAAACTGTTTTTT. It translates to CASSSIVEALKLFF.

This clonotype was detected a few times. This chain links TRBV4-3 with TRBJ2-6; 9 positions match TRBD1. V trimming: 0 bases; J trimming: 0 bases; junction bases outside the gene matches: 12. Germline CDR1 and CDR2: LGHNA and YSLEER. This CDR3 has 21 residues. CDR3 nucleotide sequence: TGCGCCAGCAGCCAAGACTACCCATACAGGGGGCAGGTCTCTGGGGCCAACGTCCTGACTTTC. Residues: CASSQDYPYRGQVSGANVLTF.

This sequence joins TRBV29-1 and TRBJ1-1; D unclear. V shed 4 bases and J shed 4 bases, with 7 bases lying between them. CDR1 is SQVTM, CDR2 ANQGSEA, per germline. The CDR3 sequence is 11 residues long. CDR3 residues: CSVGDGTEAFF. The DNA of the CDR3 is TGCAGCGTTGGAGACGGCACTGAAGCTTTCTTT.

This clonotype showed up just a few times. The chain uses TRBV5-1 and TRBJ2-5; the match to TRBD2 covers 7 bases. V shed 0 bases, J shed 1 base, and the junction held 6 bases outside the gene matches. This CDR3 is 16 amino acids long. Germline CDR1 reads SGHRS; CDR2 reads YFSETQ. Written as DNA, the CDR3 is TGCGCCAGCAGCTTGGCCAAAGCGGGGATCCAAGAGACCCAGTACTTC. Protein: CASSLAKAGIQETQYF.